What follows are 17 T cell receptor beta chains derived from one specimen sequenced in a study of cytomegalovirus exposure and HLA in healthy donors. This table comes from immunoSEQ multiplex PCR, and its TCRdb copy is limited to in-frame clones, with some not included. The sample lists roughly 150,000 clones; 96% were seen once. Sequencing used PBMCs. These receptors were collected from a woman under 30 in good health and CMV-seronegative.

CDR3 loop: CASSVEPSGRTDTQYF. The CDR3 DNA reads TGTGCCAGCAGCGTAGAGCCTAGCGGGCGGACAGATACGCAGTATTTT. This sequence joins TRBV9 and TRBJ2-3; TRBD2 aligns across 8 bases. J lost 3 bases, V lost 0 bases, and 6 bases had no gene match. Germline loops: CDR1 SGDLS, CDR2 YYNGEE. CDR3 size: 16 residues.

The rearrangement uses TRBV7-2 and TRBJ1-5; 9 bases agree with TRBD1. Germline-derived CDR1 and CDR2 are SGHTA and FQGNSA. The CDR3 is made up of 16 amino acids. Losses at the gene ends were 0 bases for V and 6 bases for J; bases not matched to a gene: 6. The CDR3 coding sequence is TGTGCCAGCAGCTTAGCGGGACAGGGCTACCCTCAGCCCCAGCATTTT. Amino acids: CASSLAGQGYPQPQHF.

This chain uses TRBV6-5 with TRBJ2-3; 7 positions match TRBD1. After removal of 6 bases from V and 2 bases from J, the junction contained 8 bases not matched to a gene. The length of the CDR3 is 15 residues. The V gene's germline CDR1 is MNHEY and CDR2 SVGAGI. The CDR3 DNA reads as TGTGCCAGCAGCCCCAGGACAGGAGCCACAGATACGCAGTATTTT. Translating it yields CASSPRTGATDTQYF.

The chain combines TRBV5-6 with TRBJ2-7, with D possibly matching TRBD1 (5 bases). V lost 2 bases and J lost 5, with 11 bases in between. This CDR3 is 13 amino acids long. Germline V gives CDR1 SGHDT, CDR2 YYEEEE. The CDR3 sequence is CASSLVREDEQYF. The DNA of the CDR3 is TGTGCCAGCAGCTTAGTCAGGGAAGACGAGCAGTACTTC.

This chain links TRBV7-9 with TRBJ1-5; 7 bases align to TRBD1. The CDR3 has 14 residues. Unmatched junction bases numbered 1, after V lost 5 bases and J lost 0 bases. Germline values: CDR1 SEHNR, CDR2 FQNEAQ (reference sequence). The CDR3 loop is CASSRDSSNQPQHF. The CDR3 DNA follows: TGTGCCAGCAGCCGGGACAGTAGCAATCAGCCCCAGCATTTT.

As DNA, the CDR3 is TGTGCCAGCAGCCCGGGACTACCCCAAGAGACCCAGTACTTC. Its protein is CASSPGLPQETQYF. The chain uses TRBV5-6 and TRBJ2-5, with TRBD2 matching 7 bases. The CDR3 is 14 residues long. The V segment lost 4 bases and the J segment 1 base; nucleotides outside the gene matches: 4. Germline CDR1 reads SGHDT; CDR2 reads YYEEEE.

CDR3 residues: CASSVDGGGFRSYNEQFF. The CDR3 DNA reads TGTGCCAGCAGCGTAGACGGAGGAGGGTTTCGCTCCTACAATGAGCAGTTCTTC. This chain links TRBV9 with TRBJ2-1; D is perhaps TRBD2 (6 bases). With 0 bases removed from V and 0 bases from J, the gap between germline ends came to 16 bases. There are 18 residues in the CDR3. Germline values: CDR1 SGDLS, CDR2 YYNGEE. Drawing the rest from reference TRBV9 and TRBJ2-1, the complete variable domain is DSGVTQTPKHLITATGQRVTLRCSPRSGDLSVYWYQQSLDQGLQFLIQYYNGEERAKGNILERFSAQQFPDLHSELNLSSLELGDSALYFCASSVDGGGFRSYNEQFFGPGTRLTVL.

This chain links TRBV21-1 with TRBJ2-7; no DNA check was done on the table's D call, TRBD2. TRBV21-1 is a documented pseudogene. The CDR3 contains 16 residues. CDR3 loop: CATPSGSVGGSYEQYF. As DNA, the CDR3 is TGTGCCACCCCGTCCGGGTCCGTGGGTGGCTCCTACGAGCAGTACTTC.

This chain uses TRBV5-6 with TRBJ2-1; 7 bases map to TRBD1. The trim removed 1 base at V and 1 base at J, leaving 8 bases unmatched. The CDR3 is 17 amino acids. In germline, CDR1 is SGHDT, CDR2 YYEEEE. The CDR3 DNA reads TGTGCCAGCAGCTTGCCGGGACAGCTGAAGTCCTACAATGAGCAGTTCTTC. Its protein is CASSLPGQLKSYNEQFF.

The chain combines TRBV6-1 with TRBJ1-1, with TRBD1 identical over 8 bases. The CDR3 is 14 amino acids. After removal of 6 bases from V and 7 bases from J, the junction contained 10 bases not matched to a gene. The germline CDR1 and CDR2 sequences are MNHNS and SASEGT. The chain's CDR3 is CASRRPGQAVEAFF. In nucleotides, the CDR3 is TGTGCCAGCAGAAGACCGGGACAGGCGGTTGAAGCTTTCTTT.

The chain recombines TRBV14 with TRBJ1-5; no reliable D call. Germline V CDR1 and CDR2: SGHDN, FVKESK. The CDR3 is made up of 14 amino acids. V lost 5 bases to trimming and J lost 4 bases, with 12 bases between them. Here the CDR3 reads CASSESYSNQPQHF. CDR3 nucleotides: TGTGCCAGCAGCGAATCTTACAGTAATCAGCCCCAGCATTTT.

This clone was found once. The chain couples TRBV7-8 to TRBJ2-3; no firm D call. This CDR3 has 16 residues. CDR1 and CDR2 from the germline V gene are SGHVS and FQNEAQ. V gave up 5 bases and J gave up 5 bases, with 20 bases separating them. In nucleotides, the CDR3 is TGTGCCAGCAGCCCGGAGTACGGCCCCTCGGGAGATACGCAGTATTTT. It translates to CASSPEYGPSGDTQYF.

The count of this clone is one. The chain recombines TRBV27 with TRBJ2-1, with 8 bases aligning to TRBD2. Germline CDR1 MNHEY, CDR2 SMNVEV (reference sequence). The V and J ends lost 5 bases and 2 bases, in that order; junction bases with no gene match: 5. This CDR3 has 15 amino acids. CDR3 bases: TGTGCCAGCAGTCGATCGGGGGGGCCCTACAATGAGCAGTTCTTC. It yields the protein CASSRSGGPYNEQFF.

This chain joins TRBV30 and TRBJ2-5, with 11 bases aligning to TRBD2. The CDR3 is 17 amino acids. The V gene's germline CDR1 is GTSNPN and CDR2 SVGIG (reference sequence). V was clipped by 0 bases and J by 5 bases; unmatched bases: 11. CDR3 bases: TGTGCCTGGAGTGTTGGGTGGCTAGCGGGGGGTGGGGAGACCCAGTACTTC. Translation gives CAWSVGWLAGGGETQYF.

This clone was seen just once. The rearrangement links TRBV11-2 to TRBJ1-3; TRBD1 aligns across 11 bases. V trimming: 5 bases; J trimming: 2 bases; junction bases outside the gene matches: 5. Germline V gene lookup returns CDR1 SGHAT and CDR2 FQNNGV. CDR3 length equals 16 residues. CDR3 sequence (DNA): TGTGCCAGCAGCCGGGACAGGGGGAAAACTGGAAACACCATATATTTT. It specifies CASSRDRGKTGNTIYF.

The CDR3: CATSRANTGELFF. The CDR3 nucleotides read TGTGCCACCAGCAGAGCTAACACCGGGGAGCTGTTTTTT. The chain links TRBV15 to TRBJ2-2, with no clear D. Germline V CDR1 and CDR2: LNHNV, YYDKDF (reference sequence). This CDR3 comprises 13 residues. Trimming cost V 1 base and J 2 bases, with 2 bases left between them.

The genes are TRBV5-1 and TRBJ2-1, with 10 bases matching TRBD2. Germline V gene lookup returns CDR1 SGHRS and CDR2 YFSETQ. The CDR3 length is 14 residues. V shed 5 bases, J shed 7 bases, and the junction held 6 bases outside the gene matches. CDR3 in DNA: TGCGCCAGCAGGTCAACTAGCGGGGTGAATGAGCAGTTCTTC. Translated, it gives CASRSTSGVNEQFF.